Listed below are T cell receptor beta chains from one sample, sequenced in a study of graft-versus-host responses after intestinal transplantation. This table comes from immunoSEQ multiplex PCR, and its TCRdb copy is limited to in-frame clones, with some not included. The sample records about 14,000 clones, around a third being singletons. The sample in question was alloreactive CD8+ T cells from a mixed lymphocyte reaction culture, obtained before intestinal transplant. Every receptor here comes from a human patient who received an intestinal transplant. The CDR3 runs from the conserved cysteine through the conserved F or W. The order of the fields is J gene, V gene, clone size, D gene, CDR3 protein, CDR3 DNA. The D gene is left open where the match is weak. Clone size is not always given. Where it is, it says once, few, many or a class for expanded clones.

>TRBJ1-1|TRBV6-5|-|-
CASTKAEPAFF
TGTGCCAGCACCAAGGCAGAACCAGCTTTCTTT
>TRBJ2-1|TRBV2|-|TRBD2
CARSRSGGALNEQFF
TGTGCCCGATCACGGAGCGGGGGGGCCCTTAATGAGCAGTTCTTC
>TRBJ1-5|TRBV4-3|-|-
CASSQETGTSNQPQHF
TGCGCCAGCAGCCAAGAAACAGGGACTAGCAATCAGCCCCAGCATTTT
>TRBJ1-1|TRBV7-9|-|TRBD1
CASSLVQGATEAFF
TGTGCCAGCAGCTTAGTGCAGGGGGCCACTGAAGCTTTCTTT
>TRBJ1-5|TRBV4-1|-|-
CASSQGLMSNQPQHF
TGCGCCAGCAGCCAAGGACTGATGAGCAATCAGCCCCAGCATTTT
>TRBJ2-5|TRBV15|few|-
CATSTRVGVYQETQYF
TGTGCCACCAGCACGCGGGTCGGGGTGTACCAAGAGACCCAGTACTTC
>TRBJ1-5|TRBV29-1|-|-
CSVGARGDQPQHF
TGCAGCGTTGGTGCGCGGGGGGATCAGCCCCAGCATTTT
>TRBJ1-2|TRBV7-9|-|-
CASSLPQGRPLDGYTF
TGTGCCAGCAGCTTACCACAGGGCAGGCCTCTCGACGGCTACACCTTC
>TRBJ2-7|TRBV2|once|-
CASSEGHYEQYF
TGTGCCAGCAGTGAGGGACACTACGAGCAGTACTTC
>TRBJ2-7|TRBV7-8|-|-
CASSPWTGYEQYF
TGTGCCAGCAGCCCCTGGACGGGATACGAGCAGTACTTC
>TRBJ2-7|TRBV25-1|few|TRBD1
CASSAGTVPLEQYF
TGTGCCAGCAGTGCGGGGACAGTACCTCTGGAGCAGTACTTC
>TRBJ1-5|TRBV9|-|-
CASSVGYSNQPQHF
TGTGCCAGCAGCGTAGGATATAGCAATCAGCCCCAGCATTTT
>TRBJ1-4|TRBV27|-|TRBD1
CASSLSGQGPKLFF
TGTGCCAGCAGTTTATCGGGACAGGGGCCAAAACTGTTTTTT
>TRBJ1-2|TRBV12-5|-|-
CASGTNNYGYTF
TGTGCTAGTGGGACAAATAACTATGGCTACACCTTC
>TRBJ1-1|TRBV21-1|-|-
CASTTGEAFF
TGTGCCAGCACCACAGGTGAAGCTTTCTTT
>TRBJ1-5|TRBV27|few|TRBD1
CASRDGQAVDQPQHF
TGTGCCAGCAGGGATGGACAGGCCGTTGATCAGCCCCAGCATTTT
>TRBJ2-5|TRBV7-6|few|-
CASSGAIGETQYF
TGTGCCAGCAGTGGGGCGATTGGAGAGACCCAGTACTTC